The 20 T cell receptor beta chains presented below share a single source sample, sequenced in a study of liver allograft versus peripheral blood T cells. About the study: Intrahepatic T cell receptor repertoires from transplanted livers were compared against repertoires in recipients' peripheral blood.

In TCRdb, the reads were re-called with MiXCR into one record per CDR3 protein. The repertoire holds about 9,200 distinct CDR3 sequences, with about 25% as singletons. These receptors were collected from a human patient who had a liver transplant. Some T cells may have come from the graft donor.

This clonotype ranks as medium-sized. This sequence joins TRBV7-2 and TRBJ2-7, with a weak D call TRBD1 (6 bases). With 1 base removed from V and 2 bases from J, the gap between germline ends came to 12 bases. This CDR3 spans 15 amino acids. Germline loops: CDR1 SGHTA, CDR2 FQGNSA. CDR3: CASSLVGGQPYEQYF. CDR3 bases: TGTGCCAGCAGCTTAGTCGGAGGACAGCCCTACGAGCAGTACTTC. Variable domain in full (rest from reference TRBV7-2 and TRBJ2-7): GAGVSQSPSNKVTEKGKDVELRCDPISGHTALYWYRQSLGQGLEFLIYFQGNSAPDKSGLPSDRFSAERTGGSVSTLTIQRTQQEDSAVYLCASSLVGGQPYEQYFGPGTRLTVT.

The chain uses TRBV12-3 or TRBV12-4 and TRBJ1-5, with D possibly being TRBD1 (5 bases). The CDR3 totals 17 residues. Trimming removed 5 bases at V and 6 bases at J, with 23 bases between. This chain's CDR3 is CASSLTVGGMVGQPQHF. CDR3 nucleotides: TGTGCCAGCAGTCTAACAGTGGGGGGGATGGTGGGTCAGCCCCAGCATTTT.

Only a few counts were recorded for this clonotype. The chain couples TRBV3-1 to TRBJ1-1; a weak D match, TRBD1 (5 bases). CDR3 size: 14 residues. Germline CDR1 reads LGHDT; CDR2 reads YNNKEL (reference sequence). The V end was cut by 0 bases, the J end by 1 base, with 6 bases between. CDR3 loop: CASSQDDRNTEAFF. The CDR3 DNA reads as TGTGCCAGCAGCCAAGACGACAGGAACACTGAAGCTTTCTTT. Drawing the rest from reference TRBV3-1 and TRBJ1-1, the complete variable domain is DTAVSQTPKYLVTQMGNDKSIKCEQNLGHDTMYWYKQDSKKFLKIMFSYNNKELIINETVPNRFSPKSPDKAHLNLHINSLELGDSAVYFCASSQDDRNTEAFFGQGTRLTVV.

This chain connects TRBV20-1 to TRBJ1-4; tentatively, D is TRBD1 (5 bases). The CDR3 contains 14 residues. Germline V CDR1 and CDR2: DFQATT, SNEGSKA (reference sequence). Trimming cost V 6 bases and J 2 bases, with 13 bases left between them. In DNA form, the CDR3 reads TGCAGTGCCCCTCAGGGAGGGACTAATGAAAAACTGTTTTTT. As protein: CSAPQGGTNEKLFF.

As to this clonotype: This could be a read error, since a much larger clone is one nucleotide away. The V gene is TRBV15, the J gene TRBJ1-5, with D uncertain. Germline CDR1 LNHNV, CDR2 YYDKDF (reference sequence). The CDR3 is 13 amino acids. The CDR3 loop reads CATIREGFQPQHF. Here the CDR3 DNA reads TGTGCCACCATCAGAGAAGGGTTTCAGCCCCAGCATTTT.

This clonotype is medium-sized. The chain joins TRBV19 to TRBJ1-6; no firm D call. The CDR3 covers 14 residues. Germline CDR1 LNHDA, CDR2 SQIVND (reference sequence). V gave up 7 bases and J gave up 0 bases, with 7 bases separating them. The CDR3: CASMPSSYNSPLHF. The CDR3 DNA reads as TGTGCCAGTATGCCGAGCTCCTATAATTCACCCCTCCACTTT.

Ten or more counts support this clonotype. For the CDR3, the DNA is TGTGCCAGCAGTTTTGGGGTCTACAATGAGCAGTTCTTC. This translates into CASSFGVYNEQFF. The genes are TRBV12-3 or TRBV12-4 and TRBJ2-1; D remains unclear. V lost 3 bases to trimming and J lost 3 bases, with 6 bases between them. The CDR3 sequence is 13 residues long.

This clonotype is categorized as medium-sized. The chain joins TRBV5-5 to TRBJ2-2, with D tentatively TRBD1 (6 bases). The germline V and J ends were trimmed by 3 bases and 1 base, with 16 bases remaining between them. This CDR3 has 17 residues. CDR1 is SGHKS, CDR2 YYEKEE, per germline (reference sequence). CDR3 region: CASSSNQGLLNTGELFF. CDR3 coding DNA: TGTGCCAGCAGCTCAAACCAGGGGTTACTGAACACCGGGGAGCTGTTTTTT. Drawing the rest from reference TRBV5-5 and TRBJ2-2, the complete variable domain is DAGVTQSPTHLIKTRGQQVTLRCSPISGHKSVSWYQQVLGQGPQFIFQYYEKEERGRGNFPDRFSARQFPNYSSELNVNALLLGDSALYLCASSSNQGLLNTGELFFGEGSRLTVL.

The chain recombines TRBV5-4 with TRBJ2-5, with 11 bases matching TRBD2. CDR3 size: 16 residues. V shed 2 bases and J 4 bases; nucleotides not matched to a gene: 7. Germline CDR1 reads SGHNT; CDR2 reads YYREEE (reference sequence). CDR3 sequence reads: CASSFTSGGRGETQYF. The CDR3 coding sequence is TGTGCCAGCAGCTTTACTAGCGGGGGACGGGGAGAGACCCAGTACTTC.

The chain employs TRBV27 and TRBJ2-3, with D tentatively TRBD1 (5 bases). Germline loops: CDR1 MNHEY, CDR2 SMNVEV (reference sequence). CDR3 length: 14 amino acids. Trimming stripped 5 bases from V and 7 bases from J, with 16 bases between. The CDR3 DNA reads TGTGCCAGCAGTCTAGGACAAGGCCTGTATACGCAGTATTTT. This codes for CASSLGQGLYTQYF.

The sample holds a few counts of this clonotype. CDR3 DNA: TGTGCCAGCAGCTATCCGGGACTAGCTTTTTTCTTC. Its translation: CASSYPGLAFFF. The chain links TRBV7-2 to TRBJ2-1; 9 positions agree with TRBD2. The germline V gene has CDR1 SGHTA and CDR2 FQGNSA. The CDR3 totals 12 residues. The J segment lost 16 bases and the V segment lost 4 bases, leaving 8 bases of the junction unmatched.

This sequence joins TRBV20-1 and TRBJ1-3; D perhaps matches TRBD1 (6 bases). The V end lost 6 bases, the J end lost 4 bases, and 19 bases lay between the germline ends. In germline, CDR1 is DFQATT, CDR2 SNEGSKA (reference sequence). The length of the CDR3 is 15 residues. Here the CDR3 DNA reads TGCAGTGCCCCAGACAGGACCCTTTTCGGAAACACCATATATTTT. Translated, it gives CSAPDRTLFGNTIYF.

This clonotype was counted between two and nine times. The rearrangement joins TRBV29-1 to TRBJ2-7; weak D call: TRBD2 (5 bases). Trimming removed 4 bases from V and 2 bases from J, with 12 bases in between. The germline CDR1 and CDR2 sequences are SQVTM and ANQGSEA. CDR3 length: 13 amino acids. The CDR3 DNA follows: TGCAGCGTTGCGGGGAGTGTAACCTACGAGCAGTACTTC. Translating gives CSVAGSVTYEQYF.

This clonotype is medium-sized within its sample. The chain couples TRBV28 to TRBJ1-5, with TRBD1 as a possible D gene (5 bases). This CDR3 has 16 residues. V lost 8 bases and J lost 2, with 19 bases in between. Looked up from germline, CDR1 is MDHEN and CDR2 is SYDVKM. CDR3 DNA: TGTGCCAGCGGCCTCCGACTGGGACTTCGCAATCAGCCCCAGCATTTT. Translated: CASGLRLGLRNQPQHF.

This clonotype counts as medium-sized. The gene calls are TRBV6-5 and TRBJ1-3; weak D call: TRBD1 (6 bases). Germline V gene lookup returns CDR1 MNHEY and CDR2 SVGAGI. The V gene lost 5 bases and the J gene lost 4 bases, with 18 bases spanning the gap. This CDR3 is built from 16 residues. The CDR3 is CASSPPRGQKGNTIYF. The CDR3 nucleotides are TGTGCCAGCAGTCCCCCCCGGGGGCAGAAGGGAAACACCATATATTTT.

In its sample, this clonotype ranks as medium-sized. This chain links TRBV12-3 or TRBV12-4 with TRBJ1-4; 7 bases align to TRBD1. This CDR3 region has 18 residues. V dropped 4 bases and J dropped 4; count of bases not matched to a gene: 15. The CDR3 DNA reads TGTGCCAGCAGTTCACGACAGGGCTCCCTGCCCCTTAATGAAAAACTGTTTTTT. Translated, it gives CASSSRQGSLPLNEKLFF.

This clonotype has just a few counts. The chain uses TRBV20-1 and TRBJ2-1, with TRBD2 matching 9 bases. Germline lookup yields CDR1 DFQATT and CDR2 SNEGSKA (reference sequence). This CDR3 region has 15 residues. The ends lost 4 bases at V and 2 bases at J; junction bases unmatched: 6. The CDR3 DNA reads TGCAGTGCTATAGGACTAGCGCGGCCCTACAATGAGCAGTTCTTC. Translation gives CSAIGLARPYNEQFF.

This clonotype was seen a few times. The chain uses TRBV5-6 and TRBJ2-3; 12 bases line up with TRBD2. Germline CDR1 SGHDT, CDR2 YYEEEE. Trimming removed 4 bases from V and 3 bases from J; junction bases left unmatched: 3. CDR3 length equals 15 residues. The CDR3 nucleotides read TGTGCCAGCAGCAATGGACTAGCGGGAACAGATACGCAGTATTTT. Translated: CASSNGLAGTDTQYF.

Here the CDR3 reads CASSPGREYGYTF. In DNA, the CDR3 is TGTGCCAGTAGCCCGGGACGGGAGTATGGCTACACCTTC. This chain uses TRBV19 with TRBJ1-2; perhaps TRBD1 as D (5 bases). CDR1 is LNHDA and CDR2 is SQIVND in the germline V gene (reference sequence). Trimming took 6 bases from V and 5 from J, leaving 13 bases between them. This CDR3 has 13 residues.

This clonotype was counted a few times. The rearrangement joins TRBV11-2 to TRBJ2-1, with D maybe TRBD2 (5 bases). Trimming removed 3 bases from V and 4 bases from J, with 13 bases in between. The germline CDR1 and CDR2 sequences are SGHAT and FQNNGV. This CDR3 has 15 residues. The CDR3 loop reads CASSLTSGTYNEQFF. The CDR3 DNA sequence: TGTGCCAGCAGCTTGACAAGCGGAACTTACAATGAGCAGTTCTTC. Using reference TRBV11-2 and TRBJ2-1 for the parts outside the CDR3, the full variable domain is EAGVAQSPRYKIIEKRQSVAFWCNPISGHATLYWYQQILGQGPKLLIQFQNNGVVDDSQLPKDRFSAERLKGVDSTLKIQPAKLEDSAVYLCASSLTSGTYNEQFFGPGTRLTVL.